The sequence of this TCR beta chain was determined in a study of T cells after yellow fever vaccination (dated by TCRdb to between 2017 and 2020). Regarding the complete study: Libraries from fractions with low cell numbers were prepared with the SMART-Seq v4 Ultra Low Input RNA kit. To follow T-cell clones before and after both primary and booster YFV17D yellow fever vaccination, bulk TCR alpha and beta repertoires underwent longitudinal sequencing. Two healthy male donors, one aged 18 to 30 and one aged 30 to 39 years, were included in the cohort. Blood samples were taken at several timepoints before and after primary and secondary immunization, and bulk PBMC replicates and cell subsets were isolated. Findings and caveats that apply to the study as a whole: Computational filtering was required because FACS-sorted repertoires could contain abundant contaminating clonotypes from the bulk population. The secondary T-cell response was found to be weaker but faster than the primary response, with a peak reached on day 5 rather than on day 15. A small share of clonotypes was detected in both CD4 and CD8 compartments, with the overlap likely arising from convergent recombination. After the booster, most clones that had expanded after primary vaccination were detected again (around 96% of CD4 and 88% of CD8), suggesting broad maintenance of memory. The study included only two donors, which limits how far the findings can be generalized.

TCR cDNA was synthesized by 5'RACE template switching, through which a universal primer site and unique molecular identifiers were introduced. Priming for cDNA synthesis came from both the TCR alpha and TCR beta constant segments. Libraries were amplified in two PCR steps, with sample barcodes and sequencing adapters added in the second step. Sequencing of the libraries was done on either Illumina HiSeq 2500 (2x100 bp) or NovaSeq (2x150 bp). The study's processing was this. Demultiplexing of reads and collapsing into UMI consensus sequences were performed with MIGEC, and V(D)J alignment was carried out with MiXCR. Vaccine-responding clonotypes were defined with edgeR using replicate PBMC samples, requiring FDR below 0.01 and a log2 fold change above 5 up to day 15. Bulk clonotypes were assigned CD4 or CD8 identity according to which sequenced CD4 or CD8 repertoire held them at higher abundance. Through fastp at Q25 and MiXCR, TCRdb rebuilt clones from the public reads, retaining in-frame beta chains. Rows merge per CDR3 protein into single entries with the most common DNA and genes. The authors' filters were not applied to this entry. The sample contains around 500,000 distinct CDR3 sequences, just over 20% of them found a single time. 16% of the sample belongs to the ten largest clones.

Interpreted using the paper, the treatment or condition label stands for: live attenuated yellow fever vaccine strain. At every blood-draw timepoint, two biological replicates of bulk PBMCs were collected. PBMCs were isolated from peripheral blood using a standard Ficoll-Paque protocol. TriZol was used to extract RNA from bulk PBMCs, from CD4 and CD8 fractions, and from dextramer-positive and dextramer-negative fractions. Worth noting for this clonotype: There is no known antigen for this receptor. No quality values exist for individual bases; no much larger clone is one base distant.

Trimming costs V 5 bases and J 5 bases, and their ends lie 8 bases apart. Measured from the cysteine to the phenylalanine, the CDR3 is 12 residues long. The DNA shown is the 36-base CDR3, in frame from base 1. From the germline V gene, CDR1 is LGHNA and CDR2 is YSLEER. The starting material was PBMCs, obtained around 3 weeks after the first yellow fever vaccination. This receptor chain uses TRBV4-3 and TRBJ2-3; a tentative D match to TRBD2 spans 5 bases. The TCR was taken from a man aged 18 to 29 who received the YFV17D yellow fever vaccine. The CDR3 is CASSDYRDTQYF. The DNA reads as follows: TGCGCCAGCAGCGACTACAGAGATACGCAGTATTTT.